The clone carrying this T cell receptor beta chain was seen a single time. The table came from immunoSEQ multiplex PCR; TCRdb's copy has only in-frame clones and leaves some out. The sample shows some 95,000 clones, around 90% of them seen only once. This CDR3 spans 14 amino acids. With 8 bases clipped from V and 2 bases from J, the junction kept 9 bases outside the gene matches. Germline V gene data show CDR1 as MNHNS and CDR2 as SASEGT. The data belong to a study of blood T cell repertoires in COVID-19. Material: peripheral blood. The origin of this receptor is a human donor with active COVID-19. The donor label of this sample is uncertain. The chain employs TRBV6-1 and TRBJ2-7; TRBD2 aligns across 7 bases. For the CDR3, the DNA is TGTGCCAGCGGGGCGGGGGTTCCCACCTACGAGCAGTACTTC. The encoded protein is CASGAGVPTYEQYF.